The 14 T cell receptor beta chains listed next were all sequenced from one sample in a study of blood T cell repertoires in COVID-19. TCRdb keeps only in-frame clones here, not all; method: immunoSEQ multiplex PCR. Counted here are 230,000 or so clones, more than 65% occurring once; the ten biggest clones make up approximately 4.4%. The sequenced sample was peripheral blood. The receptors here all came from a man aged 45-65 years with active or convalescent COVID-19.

CDR3 in amino acids: CASSQGGGTGNTIYF. The CDR3 DNA reads as TGTGCCAGCAGCCAAGGAGGAGGGACGGGAAACACCATATATTTT. The V and J genes are TRBV3-1 (or the pseudogene TRBV3-2) and TRBJ1-3, with D perhaps matching TRBD1 (5 bases). CDR3 size: 15 residues. CDR1 is LGHDT, CDR2 YNNKEL, per germline (reference sequence). The V end lost 1 base, the J end lost 4 bases, and 11 bases lay between the germline ends.

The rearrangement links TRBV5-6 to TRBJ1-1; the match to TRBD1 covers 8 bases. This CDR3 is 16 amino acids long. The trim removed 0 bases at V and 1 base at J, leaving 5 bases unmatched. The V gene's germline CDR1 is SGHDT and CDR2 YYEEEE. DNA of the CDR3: TGTGCCAGCAGCTTGGGGACAGGGAGGCCGAACACTGAAGCTTTCTTT. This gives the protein CASSLGTGRPNTEAFF.

CDR3 sequence: CASSQDAAGAPSREKLFF. The CDR3 DNA is TGCGCCAGCAGCCAAGACGCGGCGGGCGCTCCCAGTCGGGAAAAACTGTTTTTT. The rearrangement links TRBV4-1 to TRBJ1-4; D unresolved. The CDR3 spans 18 residues. Germline V lookup: CDR1 MGHRA, CDR2 YSYEKL. V lost 0 bases, J lost 8 bases, and 22 bases lay in between.

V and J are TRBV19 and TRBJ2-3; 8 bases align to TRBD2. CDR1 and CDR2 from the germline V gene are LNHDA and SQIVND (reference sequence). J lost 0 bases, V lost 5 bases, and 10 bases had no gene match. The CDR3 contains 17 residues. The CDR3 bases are TGTGCCAGTAGTCCGCCCCAAGCGGGGGCTAGCACAGATACGCAGTATTTT. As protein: CASSPPQAGASTDTQYF.

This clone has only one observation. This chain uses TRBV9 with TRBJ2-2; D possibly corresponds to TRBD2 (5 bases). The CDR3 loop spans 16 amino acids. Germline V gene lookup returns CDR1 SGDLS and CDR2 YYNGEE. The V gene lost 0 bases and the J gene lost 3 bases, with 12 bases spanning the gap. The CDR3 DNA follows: TGTGCCAGCAGCGTAGAGGACGGGGAATACACCGGGGAGCTGTTTTTT. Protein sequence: CASSVEDGEYTGELFF. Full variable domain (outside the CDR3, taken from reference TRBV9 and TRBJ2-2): DSGVTQTPKHLITATGQRVTLRCSPRSGDLSVYWYQQSLDQGLQFLIQYYNGEERAKGNILERFSAQQFPDLHSELNLSSLELGDSALYFCASSVEDGEYTGELFFGEGSRLTVL.

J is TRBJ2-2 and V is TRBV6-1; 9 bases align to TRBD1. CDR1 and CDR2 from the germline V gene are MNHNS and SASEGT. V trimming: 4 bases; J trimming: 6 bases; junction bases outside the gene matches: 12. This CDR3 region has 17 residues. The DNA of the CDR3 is TGTGCCAGCAGTGCTTTCCGGGACAGGGTAATTCCCGGGGAGCTGTTTTTT. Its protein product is CASSAFRDRVIPGELFF.

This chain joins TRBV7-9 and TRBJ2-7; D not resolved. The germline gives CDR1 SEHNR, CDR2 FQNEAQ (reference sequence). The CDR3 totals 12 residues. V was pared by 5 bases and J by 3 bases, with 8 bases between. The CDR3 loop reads CASSPSGYEQYF. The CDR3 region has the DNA TGTGCCAGCAGCCCCTCAGGCTACGAGCAGTACTTC. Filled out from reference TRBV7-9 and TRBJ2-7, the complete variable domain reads DTGVSQNPRHKITKRGQNVTFRCDPISEHNRLYWYRQTLGQGPEFLTYFQNEAQLEKSRLLSDRFSAERPKGSFSTLEIQRTEQGDSAMYLCASSPSGYEQYFGPGTRLTVT.

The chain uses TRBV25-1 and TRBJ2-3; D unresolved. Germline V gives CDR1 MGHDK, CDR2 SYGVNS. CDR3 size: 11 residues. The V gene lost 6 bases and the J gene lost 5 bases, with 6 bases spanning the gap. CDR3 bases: TGTGCCAGCAGCCCCCAAGATACGCAGTATTTT. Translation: CASSPQDTQYF. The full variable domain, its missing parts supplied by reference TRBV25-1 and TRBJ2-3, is EADIYQTPRYLVIGTGKKITLECSQTMGHDKMYWYQQDPGMELHLIHYSYGVNSTEKGDLSSESTVSRIRTEHFPLTLESARPSHTSQYLCASSPQDTQYFGPGTRLTVL.

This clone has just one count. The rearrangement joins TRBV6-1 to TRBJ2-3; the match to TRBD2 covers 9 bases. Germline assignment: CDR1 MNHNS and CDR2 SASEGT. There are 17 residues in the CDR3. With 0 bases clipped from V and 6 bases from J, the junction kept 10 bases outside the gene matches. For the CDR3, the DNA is TGTGCCAGCAGTGAAGCGGCTGCGGGGGGGCCGAGGGATACGCAGTATTTT. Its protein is CASSEAAAGGPRDTQYF.

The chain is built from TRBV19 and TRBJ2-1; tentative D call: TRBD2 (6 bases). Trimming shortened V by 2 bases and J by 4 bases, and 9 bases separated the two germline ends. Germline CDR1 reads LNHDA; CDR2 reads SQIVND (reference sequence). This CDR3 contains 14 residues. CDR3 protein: CASSIRGRYNEQFF. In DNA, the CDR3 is TGTGCCAGTAGTATACGGGGGAGGTACAATGAGCAGTTCTTC.

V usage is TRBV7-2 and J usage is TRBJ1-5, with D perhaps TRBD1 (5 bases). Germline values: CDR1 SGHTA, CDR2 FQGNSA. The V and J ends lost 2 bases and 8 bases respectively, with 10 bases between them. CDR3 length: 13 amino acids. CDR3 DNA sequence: TGTGCCAGCAGCTTATATCCGGGGGAGCCCCAGCATTTT. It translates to CASSLYPGEPQHF.

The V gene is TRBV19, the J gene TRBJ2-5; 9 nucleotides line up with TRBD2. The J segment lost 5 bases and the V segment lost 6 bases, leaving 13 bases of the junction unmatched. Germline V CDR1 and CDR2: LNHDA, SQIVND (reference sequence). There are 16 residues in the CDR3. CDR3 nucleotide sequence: TGTGCCAGTAGCGTCGCGGCTAGCGGGGTTGGTGAGACCCAGTACTTC. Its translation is CASSVAASGVGETQYF.

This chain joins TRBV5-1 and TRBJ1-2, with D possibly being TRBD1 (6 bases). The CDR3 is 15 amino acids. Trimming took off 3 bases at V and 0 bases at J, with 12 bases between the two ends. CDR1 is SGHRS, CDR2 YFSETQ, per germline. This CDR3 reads CASSSGTPTNYGYTF. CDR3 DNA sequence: TGCGCCAGCAGCTCGGGGACACCGACTAACTATGGCTACACCTTC. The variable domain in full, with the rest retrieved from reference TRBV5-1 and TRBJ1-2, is KAGVTQTPRYLIKTRGQQVTLSCSPISGHRSVSWYQQTPGQGLQFLFEYFSETQRNKGNFPGRFSGRQFSNSRSEMNVSTLELGDSALYLCASSSGTPTNYGYTFGSGTRLTVV.

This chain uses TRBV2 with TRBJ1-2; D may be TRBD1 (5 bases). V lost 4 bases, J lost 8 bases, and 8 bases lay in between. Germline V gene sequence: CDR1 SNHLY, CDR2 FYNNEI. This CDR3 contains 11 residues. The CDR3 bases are TGTGCCAGCAGTGTCAGGGTAGGCTACACCTTC. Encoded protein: CASSVRVGYTF.